This passage covers 21 T cell receptor beta chains from one sample sequenced in a study of response to subunit inactivated influenza vaccine. TCRdb re-derived calls from the RT-PCR reads in MiXCR, one entry per CDR3 protein. The repertoire holds 700,000 to 900,000 distinct CDR3 sequences, around 21% seen once, with roughly a tenth in the top ten. The sequences come from PBMCs from blood, collected about 5 days after vaccination. Receptors were obtained from a middle-aged man who received an inactivated influenza vaccine.

This clonotype was found a few times. This chain joins TRBV7-9 and TRBJ2-3; D is unresolved. V was shortened by 5 bases and J by 0 bases, with 6 bases between the two germline ends. This CDR3 has 13 amino acids. Germline V gene data show CDR1 as SEHNR and CDR2 as FQNEAQ (reference sequence). The DNA for the CDR3 is TGTGCCAGCAGCGGATCTAGCACAGATACGCAGTATTTT. Amino acids: CASSGSSTDTQYF.

This clonotype has just a few counts. The genes are TRBV4-3 and TRBJ2-7, with 8 bases identical to TRBD1. CDR1 and CDR2 from the germline V gene are LGHNA and YSLEER. V dropped 4 bases and J dropped 2; count of bases not matched to a gene: 13. The CDR3 spans 17 residues. The CDR3 reads CASSRNPPGQVPYEQYF. Here the CDR3 DNA reads TGCGCCAGCAGCCGTAATCCCCCGGGACAGGTACCCTACGAGCAGTACTTC.

The rearrangement joins TRBV20-1 to TRBJ2-2, with D unclear. V lost 8 bases, J lost 1 base, and 8 bases lay in between. There are 12 residues in the CDR3. The germline CDR1 and CDR2 sequences are DFQATT and SNEGSKA (reference sequence). Here the CDR3 DNA reads TGCAGTTGGGGAAGGAACACCGGGGAGCTGTTTTTT. Protein: CSWGRNTGELFF.

Only a few counts were recorded for this clonotype. V and J are TRBV12-3 or TRBV12-4 and TRBJ2-1, with a possible D match to TRBD2 (5 bases). The V and J ends lost 3 bases and 4 bases respectively, with 13 bases between them. The CDR3 spans 15 residues. CDR3 residues: CASSLSGMGYNEQFF. CDR3 nucleotide sequence: TGTGCCAGCAGTTTGAGCGGAATGGGTTACAATGAGCAGTTCTTC.

Comments on this clonotype: A read error may account for a junction end that differs from germline. The chain recombines TRBV3-1 with TRBJ1-1; 8 nucleotides match TRBD1. The CDR3 extends over 15 amino acids. Germline values: CDR1 LGHDT, CDR2 YNNKEL (reference sequence). CDR3 amino acids: CATSQVSGGTAEAFF. As DNA, the CDR3 is TGTGCCACCAGCCAAGTTTCAGGGGGCACCGCTGAAGCTTTCTTT. The variable domain in full, completed from reference TRBV3-1 and TRBJ1-1, reads DTAVSQTPKYLVTQMGNDKSIKCEQNLGHDTMYWYKQDSKKFLKIMFSYNNKELIINETVPNRFSPKSPDKAHLNLHINSLELGDSAVYFCATSQVSGGTAEAFFGQGTRLTVV.

This chain uses TRBV5-5 with TRBJ2-3; possibly TRBD1 for D (6 bases). Trimming removed 1 base at V and 1 base at J, with 16 bases between. Germline V lookup: CDR1 SGHKS, CDR2 YYEKEE (reference sequence). This CDR3 is built from 17 residues. The CDR3 coding sequence is TGTGCCAGCAGCTTGAGGACAGTACCTATGGGCACAGATACGCAGTATTTT. Translation gives CASSLRTVPMGTDTQYF.

The chain carries TRBV4-2 and TRBJ2-1; possible D gene TRBD2, 6 bases. Germline CDR1 and CDR2: LGHNA and YNFKEQ. The CDR3 length is 12 residues. V was shortened by 0 bases and J by 14 bases, with 11 bases between the two germline ends. CDR3 nucleotides: TGTGCCAGCAGCCAAGATCGGGAGTGGAAGTTCTTC. Residues: CASSQDREWKFF.

The table lists this clonotype with a few counts. This chain connects TRBV12-3 or TRBV12-4 to TRBJ2-5, with D perhaps matching TRBD2 (7 bases). The ends were cut back, 6 bases at V and 5 bases at J, with 16 bases in the middle. The CDR3 has 14 residues. CDR3 in DNA: TGTGCCAGCAGCAGAAGCGGGACAATGGAGACCCAGTACTTC. This encodes CASSRSGTMETQYF.

This clonotype showed up just a few times. This rearrangement joins TRBV15 to TRBJ2-1; TRBD1 matches at 7 bases. The ends lost 4 bases at V and 5 bases at J; junction bases unmatched: 5. In germline, CDR1 is LNHNV, CDR2 YYDKDF (reference sequence). This CDR3 region has 14 residues. This chain's CDR3 is CATSITTGHNEQFF. CDR3 DNA: TGTGCCACCAGCATTACGACAGGGCACAATGAGCAGTTCTTC.

This chain uses TRBV29-1 with TRBJ2-1, with 9 bases fitting TRBD2. Per germline, CDR1 SQVTM and CDR2 ANQGSEA. The CDR3 is made up of 14 amino acids. The junction had 7 bases not matched to a gene; V was cut back by 6 bases and J by 4 bases. The CDR3 region has the DNA TGCAGCGTCCGGGCGCGGGGGGGATACAATGAGCAGTTCTTC. Residues: CSVRARGGYNEQFF.

The V call is TRBV6-5, the J call TRBJ2-1, with 8 positions matching TRBD1. The V gene end was trimmed by 4 bases and the J gene end by 2 bases; junction bases not matched to a gene: 13. This CDR3 contains 18 residues. In germline, CDR1 is MNHEY, CDR2 SVGAGI. As DNA, the CDR3 is TGTGCCAGCAGTTTACGGGGGACAGGTAGTTTGACCTACAATGAGCAGTTCTTC. It translates to CASSLRGTGSLTYNEQFF.

There are a few counts of this clonotype. This sequence joins TRBV4-1 and TRBJ1-4; D not resolved. The germline gives CDR1 MGHRA, CDR2 YSYEKL. This CDR3 region has 16 residues. V shed 4 bases and J shed 0 bases, with 12 bases lying between them. The CDR3 region has the DNA TGCGCCAGCAGCCCGCCCTACCCTTCAACTAATGAAAAACTGTTTTTT. Translating gives CASSPPYPSTNEKLFF.

This chain joins TRBV5-1 and TRBJ2-1; 9 nucleotides agree with TRBD1. CDR3 length equals 17 residues. J lost 4 bases, V lost 3 bases, and 11 bases had no gene match. Germline V gene sequence: CDR1 SGHRS, CDR2 YFSETQ. The CDR3 nucleotides read TGCGCCAGCAGCTGGGGACAGGGTGGAGGGTATTACAATGAGCAGTTCTTC. It encodes CASSWGQGGGYYNEQFF.

This clonotype has more than one count but fewer than ten. The chain employs TRBV15 and TRBJ1-5; D unclear. V lost 0 bases, J lost 5 bases, and 5 bases lay in between. Germline V CDR1 and CDR2: LNHNV, YYDKDF (reference sequence). This CDR3 comprises 13 residues. The CDR3 DNA sequence: TGTGCCACCAGCAGAGATCCCGATCAGCCCCAGCATTTT. This translates into CATSRDPDQPQHF.

Many counts were recorded for this clonotype. At one of its ends the junction is not consistent with the germline gene, which may arise from a read error. The chain employs TRBV5-1 and TRBJ2-7, with 7 bases lining up with TRBD2. Germline lookup yields CDR1 SGHRS and CDR2 YFSETQ. The CDR3 contains 14 residues. DNA of the CDR3: TGTGCCAGCAGCTTAGGCGGGAGCTCCTACGAGCAGTACTTC. Protein sequence: CASSLGGSSYEQYF.

This clonotype has just a few counts. The rearrangement uses TRBV28 and TRBJ1-5; D is undetermined. This CDR3 is built from 13 residues. V gave up 7 bases and J gave up 1 base, with 8 bases separating them. In germline, CDR1 is MDHEN, CDR2 SYDVKM. This chain's CDR3 is CASNTDSNQPQHF. DNA for the CDR3: TGTGCCAGCAATACCGACAGCAATCAGCCCCAGCATTTT.

This rearrangement joins TRBV12-3 or TRBV12-4 to TRBJ1-6, with 7 bases lining up with TRBD1. This CDR3 spans 14 amino acids. The V and J ends lost 3 bases and 7 bases, in that order; junction bases with no gene match: 3. In DNA, the CDR3 is TGTGCCAGCAGTTTTACAGGGGAGAATTCACCCCTCCACTTT. This encodes CASSFTGENSPLHF.

In its sample, this clonotype was seen once. The chain employs TRBV20-1 and TRBJ2-7; 7 nucleotides agree with TRBD1. V was clipped by 6 bases and J by 1 base; unmatched bases: 3. Germline values: CDR1 DFQATT, CDR2 SNEGSKA (reference sequence). This CDR3 is built from 12 residues. The CDR3 DNA reads as TGCAGTGCCCTGGGACAGTCCTACGAGCAGTACTTC. Translated, it gives CSALGQSYEQYF.

This clonotype turned up a few times. The chain uses TRBV28 and TRBJ2-7, with D possibly matching TRBD2 (6 bases). The CDR3 spans 14 residues. Looked up from germline, CDR1 is MDHEN and CDR2 is SYDVKM. The ends were cut back, 8 bases at V and 1 base at J, with 15 bases in the middle. As DNA, the CDR3 is TGTGCCAGCCAGGACGTCGGGGGATCCTACGAGCAGTACTTC. Translation: CASQDVGGSYEQYF.

In this sample, this clonotype turned up a few times. V and J are TRBV28 and TRBJ2-7, with TRBD1 matching over 10 bases. CDR1 is MDHEN and CDR2 is SYDVKM in the germline V gene. There are 20 residues in the CDR3. The V segment lost 6 bases and the J segment 0 bases; nucleotides outside the gene matches: 20. CDR3: CASRNRGGGTGAPLSYEQYF. Written as DNA, the CDR3 is TGTGCCAGCAGGAATAGGGGAGGGGGGACAGGGGCTCCACTCTCCTACGAGCAGTACTTC.

This clonotype was detected a few times. This chain links TRBV9 with TRBJ2-7; 9 bases fit TRBD2. V lost 0 bases to trimming and J lost 7 bases; unmatched junction nucleotides: 8. Germline loops: CDR1 SGDLS, CDR2 YYNGEE. CDR3 length: 15 amino acids. CDR3 in amino acids: CASSVEGLAGREQYF. The CDR3 bases are TGTGCCAGCAGCGTAGAGGGACTAGCAGGTCGGGAGCAGTACTTC.